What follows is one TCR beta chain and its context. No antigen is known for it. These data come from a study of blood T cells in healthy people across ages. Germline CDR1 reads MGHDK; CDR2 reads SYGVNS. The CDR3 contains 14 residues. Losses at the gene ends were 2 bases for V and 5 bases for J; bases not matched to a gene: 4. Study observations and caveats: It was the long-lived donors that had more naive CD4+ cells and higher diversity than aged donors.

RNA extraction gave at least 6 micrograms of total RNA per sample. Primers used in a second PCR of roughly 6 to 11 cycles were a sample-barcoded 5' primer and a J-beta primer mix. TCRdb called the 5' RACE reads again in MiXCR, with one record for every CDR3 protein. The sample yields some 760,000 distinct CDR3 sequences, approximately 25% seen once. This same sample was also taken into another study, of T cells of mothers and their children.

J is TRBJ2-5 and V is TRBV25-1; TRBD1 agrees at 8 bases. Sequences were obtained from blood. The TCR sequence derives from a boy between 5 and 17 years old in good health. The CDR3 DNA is TGTGCCAGCAGTGAAAGGACAGGGCTGGAGACCCAGTACTTC. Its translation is CASSERTGLETQYF.